The 12 T cell receptor beta chains below were found in one sample sequenced in a study of cytomegalovirus exposure and HLA in healthy donors. PCR amplification relied on 60 Vbeta primers (plus 13 Jbeta primers). Method: immunoSEQ multiplex PCR; TCRdb's copy keeps in-frame clones and lacks some. The repertoire consists of roughly 150,000 clones, with around 80% occurring once and the leading ten covering under 2%. The sequenced sample was PBMCs. These receptors originate from a man in his forties in good health and CMV-seronegative.

The chain employs TRBV5-1 and TRBJ1-5; TRBD1 matches at 10 bases. Germline lookup yields CDR1 SGHRS and CDR2 YFSETQ. The CDR3 runs 15 residues. With V trimmed by 0 bases and J by 4 bases, 1 base remained unmatched. CDR3 region: CASSLAGQGNQPQHF. DNA for the CDR3: TGCGCCAGCAGCTTGGCGGGACAGGGGAATCAGCCCCAGCATTTT.

This chain links TRBV11-2 with TRBJ1-2; the match to TRBD1 covers 7 bases. Germline trimming cut 4 bases from V and 6 bases from J; bases unmatched to any gene: 14. Germline V gives CDR1 SGHAT, CDR2 FQNNGV. The CDR3 has 16 amino acids. CDR3 amino acids: CASSSPQGRRDHGYTF. The CDR3, as DNA: TGTGCCAGCAGCTCACCACAGGGGAGAAGGGACCATGGCTACACCTTC.

The chain joins TRBV7-3 to TRBJ2-2; D might be TRBD1 (6 bases). CDR3 length equals 15 residues. Trimming cost V 1 base and J 3 bases, with 9 bases left between them. The germline CDR1 and CDR2 sequences are SGHTA and FQGTGA. DNA for the CDR3: TGTGCCAGCAGCTTAAACAGGGTAGACACCGGGGAGCTGTTTTTT. This encodes CASSLNRVDTGELFF.

The V call is TRBV28, the J call TRBJ1-1; the D gene is possibly TRBD1 (6 bases). In germline, CDR1 is MDHEN, CDR2 SYDVKM. Trimming took 7 bases from V and 0 from J, leaving 12 bases between them. CDR3 length: 14 residues. In DNA, the CDR3 is TGTGCCAGCATCCAGGGGTTTATGAACACTGAAGCTTTCTTT. Translating gives CASIQGFMNTEAFF.

This chain uses TRBV29-1 with TRBJ2-7; 9 positions agree with TRBD1. Per germline, CDR1 SQVTM and CDR2 ANQGSEA. The CDR3 has 17 residues. V dropped 0 bases and J dropped 0; count of bases not matched to a gene: 9. This chain's CDR3 is CSVEDVDRGTSSYEQYV. The DNA for the CDR3 is TGCAGCGTTGAAGATGTGGACAGGGGCACTAGCTCCTACGAGCAGTACGTC.

This sequence joins TRBV30 and TRBJ2-1; tentatively, D is TRBD1 (5 bases). The CDR3 covers 15 residues. CDR1 GTSNPN and CDR2 SVGIG come from the germline V gene (reference sequence). V lost 4 bases and J 2 bases, leaving 15 bases between the germline ends. The CDR3 region has the DNA TGTGCCTGGAACGGACAAGCTCTACCCTACAATGAGCAGTTCTTC. Translating it yields CAWNGQALPYNEQFF.

The V call is TRBV2, the J call TRBJ1-2; no definite D call. This CDR3 is 13 amino acids long. CDR1 is SNHLY and CDR2 is FYNNEI in the germline V gene. V lost 0 bases and J lost 8, with 10 bases in between. The CDR3 coding sequence is TGTGCCAGCAGTGAAGCCGCACTCAGGGGCTACACCTTC. Its translation is CASSEAALRGYTF.

The gene calls are TRBV11-2 and TRBJ1-1; the D is unclear. The CDR3 runs to 14 residues. Trimming removed 5 bases from V and 4 bases from J, with 14 bases in between. Germline CDR1 is SGHAT and CDR2 is FQNNGV. The CDR3: CASSATAGSTEAFF. In nucleotides, the CDR3 is TGTGCCAGCAGCGCCACAGCGGGATCCACTGAAGCTTTCTTT.

This chain uses TRBV27 with TRBJ2-7, with 8 bases fitting TRBD1. Trimming removed 10 bases from V and 0 bases from J; junction bases left unmatched: 2. CDR1 is MNHEY and CDR2 is SMNVEV in the germline V gene (reference sequence). This CDR3 contains 12 residues. The CDR3 protein is CATTGGSYEQYF. CDR3 in DNA: TGTGCCACCACAGGGGGCTCCTACGAGCAGTACTTC.

This clone was found a few times. The CDR3, as DNA: TGTGCCAGCAGTTTATCGACAGGGGGAAATCAGCCCCAGCATTTT. This codes for CASSLSTGGNQPQHF. V and J are TRBV27 and TRBJ1-5; 9 nucleotides align to TRBD1. V lost 0 bases to trimming and J lost 4 bases; unmatched junction nucleotides: 1. The CDR3 has 15 residues. Germline CDR1 is MNHEY and CDR2 is SMNVEV (reference sequence).

This clone was seen a single time. The chain uses TRBV28 and TRBJ1-3; no clear D gene. Germline V gene lookup returns CDR1 MDHEN and CDR2 SYDVKM. The V end lost 6 bases, the J end lost 2 bases, and 11 bases lay between the germline ends. The CDR3 consists of 14 residues. The CDR3 loop is CASRTEVAGNTIYF. The CDR3 DNA reads TGTGCCAGCAGAACTGAGGTGGCTGGAAACACCATATATTTT.

This rearrangement joins TRBV6-1 to TRBJ2-7, with D hard to call. The CDR3 has 14 residues. V was clipped by 7 bases and J by 0 bases, with 13 bases between them. The germline gives CDR1 MNHNS, CDR2 SASEGT. CDR3 DNA: TGTGCCAGCACCGGAGTACCCAGCTCCTACGAGCAGTACGTC. It codes for CASTGVPSSYEQYV.